What follows are 26 T cell receptor beta chains derived from one specimen sequenced in a study of T-cell memory formation after mild COVID-19. TCRdb redid the calling of the 5' RACE reads with MiXCR, one entry per CDR3 protein. The data contain around 530,000 distinct CDR3 sequences, about 20% of them singletons. The sequenced material came from PBMCs or a T cell subset sorted from them (not recorded which). These receptors all come from an adult woman who had mild COVID-19 (a few samples of this study predate the infection). Cell type and time point are not known.

This clonotype has more than one count but fewer than ten. The chain links TRBV5-1 to TRBJ2-7, with no clear D. The V end lost 4 bases, the J end lost 5 bases, and 13 bases lay between the germline ends. CDR3 length: 13 amino acids. Germline CDR1 and CDR2: SGHRS and YFSETQ. CDR3 region: CASSTPGVDEQYF. Written as DNA, the CDR3 is TGCGCCAGCAGCACCCCTGGCGTGGACGAGCAGTACTTC.

The chain links TRBV6-2 or TRBV6-3 to TRBJ2-2, with 11 positions matching TRBD2. The CDR3 covers 14 residues. CDR1 and CDR2 (germline): MNHEY, SVGEGT. The junction had 1 base not matched to a gene; V was cut back by 6 bases and J by 4 bases. CDR3 amino acids: CASRTSGTTGELFF. The CDR3, as DNA: TGTGCCAGCAGGACTAGCGGGACCACCGGGGAGCTGTTTTTT.

The chain couples TRBV18 to TRBJ2-1, with 8 bases identical to TRBD1. The CDR3 extends over 14 amino acids. The junction had 2 bases not matched to a gene; V was cut back by 0 bases and J by 7 bases. The germline V gene encodes CDR1 KGHSH and CDR2 LQKENI. CDR3 nucleotides: TGTGCCAGCTCACCACCGAACAGGGGGAATGAGCAGTTCTTC. Its protein is CASSPPNRGNEQFF. The full variable domain, completed using reference TRBV18 and TRBJ2-1, is NAGVMQNPRHLVRRRGQEARLRCSPMKGHSHVYWYRQLPEEGLKFMVYLQKENIIDESGMPKERFSAEFPKEGPSILRIQQVVRGDSAAYFCASSPPNRGNEQFFGPGTRLTVL.

A few counts support this clonotype. The V and J genes are TRBV25-1 and TRBJ2-1; no clear D gene. The CDR3 covers 16 residues. Looked up from germline, CDR1 is MGHDK and CDR2 is SYGVNS. Trimming removed 1 base at V and 4 bases at J, with 14 bases between. The CDR3 reads CASSESYVSGYNEQFF. DNA of the CDR3: TGTGCCAGCAGTGAATCTTACGTGTCAGGATACAATGAGCAGTTCTTC.

V and J are TRBV4-3 and TRBJ2-1, with TRBD2 identical over 9 bases. The CDR3 runs to 16 residues. Germline trimming cut 4 bases from V and 6 bases from J; bases unmatched to any gene: 10. Germline lookup yields CDR1 LGHNA and CDR2 YSLEER. DNA for the CDR3: TGCGCCAGCAGCCTGGACGCTAGCGGGACACTCAATGAGCAGTTCTTC. Amino acids: CASSLDASGTLNEQFF.

This clonotype has a count of ten or more. This chain links TRBV27 with TRBJ1-6; D might be TRBD1 (6 bases). V dropped 2 bases and J dropped 0 bases, with 14 bases sitting between them. The CDR3 is 18 amino acids. Per the germline V gene, CDR1 is MNHEY and CDR2 is SMNVEV (reference sequence). The CDR3 DNA is TGTGCCAGCAGTTTAACCGGGACATCAAACTCCTATAATTCACCCCTCCACTTT. Translating gives CASSLTGTSNSYNSPLHF.

The rearrangement uses TRBV12-3 or TRBV12-4 and TRBJ2-3, with D possibly being TRBD1 (5 bases). CDR3 length equals 14 residues. Deletions cut 10 bases from V and 0 bases from J, with 14 bases between. CDR3 sequence: CAIAKGASTDTQYF. The DNA of the CDR3 is TGTGCCATCGCCAAAGGGGCTAGCACAGATACGCAGTATTTT.

The chain links TRBV10-3 to TRBJ2-1; D perhaps matches TRBD2 (5 bases). With 2 bases removed from V and 12 bases from J, the gap between germline ends came to 8 bases. The CDR3 covers 11 residues. CDR1 and CDR2 from the germline V gene are ENHRY and SYGVKD. For the CDR3, the DNA is TGTGCCATCAGTGAGCGGGATTTGCAGTTCTTC. Translating gives CAISERDLQFF.

The chain has TRBV11-2 and TRBJ2-6; 7 positions match TRBD1. The CDR3 has 16 amino acids. CDR1 and CDR2 (germline): SGHAT, FQNNGV. The ends lost 8 bases at V and 1 base at J; junction bases unmatched: 8. The CDR3 loop is CASGRQGGSGANVLTF. CDR3 in DNA: TGTGCCAGCGGACGACAGGGTGGATCTGGGGCCAACGTCCTGACTTTC.

Only a few counts were recorded for this clonotype. The rearrangement joins TRBV18 to TRBJ2-7; D may correspond to TRBD1 or TRBD2 (5 bases each). V lost 3 bases to trimming and J lost 4 bases, with 13 bases between them. Per germline, CDR1 KGHSH and CDR2 LQKENI. The CDR3 is 14 residues long. CDR3 in DNA: TGTGCCAGCTCACCTGGAGAGGGGTCTTACGAGCAGTACTTC. Its translation is CASSPGEGSYEQYF.

In its sample, this clonotype was seen a few times. The chain recombines TRBV6-2 or TRBV6-3 with TRBJ2-5; D uncertain. In germline, CDR1 is MNHEY, CDR2 SVGEGT. V shed 6 bases and J shed 6 bases, with 17 bases lying between them. The CDR3 consists of 14 residues. The CDR3 sequence: CASSPRVNWKTQYF. In DNA form, the CDR3 reads TGTGCCAGCAGCCCCCGGGTTAATTGGAAGACCCAGTACTTC.

The chain carries TRBV12-3 or TRBV12-4 and TRBJ1-1, with TRBD1 as a possible D gene (5 bases). The CDR3 sequence is 15 residues long. The V end was cut by 5 bases, the J end by 2 bases, with 15 bases between. The chain's CDR3 is CASSPHAGVNTEAFF. CDR3 in DNA: TGTGCCAGCAGTCCCCACGCGGGGGTTAACACTGAAGCTTTCTTT.

This chain uses TRBV7-2 with TRBJ2-3; D gene uncertain. This CDR3 has 15 residues. From germline, CDR1 is SGHTA and CDR2 FQGNSA. The V end lost 1 base, the J end lost 2 bases, and 10 bases lay between the germline ends. CDR3 DNA: TGTGCCAGCAGCTTAGTTGGGCTATACACAGATACGCAGTATTTT. Protein sequence: CASSLVGLYTDTQYF.

This clonotype was counted only a few times. The V and J genes are TRBV3-1 and TRBJ2-2; D not certain. The germline gives CDR1 LGHDT, CDR2 YNNKEL (reference sequence). V dropped 1 base and J dropped 6 bases, with 15 bases sitting between them. The CDR3 extends over 16 amino acids. CDR3 region: CASSQVGFRRAGELFF. The CDR3 nucleotides read TGTGCCAGCAGCCAAGTTGGGTTTCGACGTGCCGGGGAGCTGTTTTTT.

V is TRBV20-1 and J is TRBJ1-2, with D possibly TRBD1 on 6 matching bases. The CDR3 is 14 amino acids. Trimming cost V 6 bases and J 0 bases, with 14 bases left between them. CDR1 DFQATT and CDR2 SNEGSKA come from the germline V gene (reference sequence). The DNA for the CDR3 is TGCAGTGCCGGGACACCTAGAGCTAACTATGGCTACACCTTC. Protein: CSAGTPRANYGYTF.

This CDR3 reads CSARDIAGSSYNSPLHF. The CDR3 DNA reads TGCAGTGCTAGAGATATAGCAGGGAGCTCCTATAATTCACCCCTCCACTTT. The V call is TRBV20-1, the J call TRBJ1-6; D perhaps matches TRBD1 (5 bases). Germline V gene sequence: CDR1 DFQATT, CDR2 SNEGSKA (reference sequence). The V end lost 0 bases, the J end lost 0 bases, and 12 bases lay between the germline ends. The CDR3 totals 17 residues.

This clonotype was counted only a few times. The chain combines TRBV10-2 with TRBJ2-7; 9 positions agree with TRBD2. This CDR3 has 14 amino acids. Germline CDR1 and CDR2: WSHSY and SAAADI. V gave up 11 bases and J gave up 4 bases; unmatched junction bases: 12. CDR3: CAARSAGGGYEQYF. In DNA form, the CDR3 reads TGCGCCGCTAGATCAGCGGGGGGAGGATACGAGCAGTACTTC.

This clonotype was observed a few times. The chain links TRBV4-3 to TRBJ2-7; a possible D gene is TRBD1 (6 bases). Germline V CDR1 and CDR2: LGHNA, YSLEER. V was cut by 5 bases and J by 6 bases, with 17 bases left in between. This CDR3 is 14 amino acids long. DNA of the CDR3: TGCGCCAGCAGCAGGGACACGCTTGTTCCCGAGCAGTACTTC. Its protein product is CASSRDTLVPEQYF.

The V gene is TRBV3-1, the J gene TRBJ2-4, with D possibly being TRBD1 (6 bases). The germline gives CDR1 LGHDT, CDR2 YNNKEL (reference sequence). The CDR3 runs 17 residues. V was cut by 1 base and J by 0 bases, with 13 bases left in between. CDR3 DNA: TGTGCCAGCAGCCAAGGGACAGATATCTTAGCCAAAAACATTCAGTACTTC. Its protein is CASSQGTDILAKNIQYF.

This clonotype occurred a few times. The chain employs TRBV7-9 and TRBJ2-7; tentatively, D is TRBD2 (5 bases). The CDR3 extends over 17 amino acids. The V gene lost 1 base and the J gene lost 2 bases, with 18 bases spanning the gap. The germline V gene encodes CDR1 SEHNR and CDR2 FQNEAQ (reference sequence). CDR3 sequence (DNA): TGTGCCAGCAGCTTAGGGGGAGAGGGTCCCGGGACCTACGAGCAGTACTTC. This gives the protein CASSLGGEGPGTYEQYF.

This chain uses TRBV24-1 with TRBJ2-7; D perhaps matches TRBD1 (5 bases). Germline values: CDR1 KGHDR, CDR2 SFDVKD. The CDR3 extends over 15 amino acids. With 3 bases removed from V and 3 bases from J, the gap between germline ends came to 14 bases. The CDR3: CATSDPGHSLYEQYF. For the CDR3, the DNA is TGTGCCACCAGTGATCCAGGACACTCACTCTACGAGCAGTACTTC.

This clonotype showed up just a few times. This rearrangement joins TRBV7-2 to TRBJ2-4, with 7 bases lining up with TRBD1. The CDR3 contains 17 residues. V was clipped by 5 bases and J by 3 bases; unmatched bases: 13. CDR1 SGHTA and CDR2 FQGNSA come from the germline V gene. The CDR3 protein is CASSPGFGQDLKNIQYF. CDR3 sequence (DNA): TGTGCCAGCAGCCCAGGTTTCGGACAGGACCTCAAAAACATTCAGTACTTC.

The J gene is TRBJ2-3, the V gene TRBV12-3 or TRBV12-4; 10 bases line up with TRBD2. V trimming: 4 bases; J trimming: 4 bases; junction bases outside the gene matches: 8. The CDR3 is 16 residues long. The CDR3 loop is CASSSQLAGLADTQYF. In nucleotides, the CDR3 is TGTGCCAGCAGTTCTCAACTAGCGGGGCTAGCAGATACGCAGTATTTT.

The chain is built from TRBV6-4 and TRBJ2-3; TRBD2 agrees at 11 bases. V was pared by 2 bases and J by 1 base, with 5 bases of the junction left unmatched. The CDR3 length is 17 residues. Germline V gene lookup returns CDR1 MRHNA and CDR2 SNTAGT. In DNA form, the CDR3 reads TGTGCCAGCAGTGACACCCCGGGACTAGCGGGCACAGATACGCAGTATTTT. This encodes CASSDTPGLAGTDTQYF.

The chain joins TRBV4-2 to TRBJ1-2; 9 bases match TRBD1. V trimming: 4 bases; J trimming: 3 bases; junction bases outside the gene matches: 15. Germline CDR1 and CDR2: LGHNA and YNFKEQ. The CDR3 extends over 18 amino acids. CDR3 DNA sequence: TGTGCCAGCAGCCTCGTCGGAGGGGACAGGGAGGGCTACTATGGCTACACCTTC. Its translation: CASSLVGGDREGYYGYTF.

V gene TRBV29-1 combines with J gene TRBJ1-2, with D maybe TRBD1 (5 bases). V shed 8 bases and J shed 1 base, with 17 bases lying between them. The CDR3 totals 14 residues. CDR1 is SQVTM, CDR2 ANQGSEA, per germline. Here the CDR3 reads CSPAPLGLNYGYTF. DNA for the CDR3: TGCAGCCCAGCTCCCCTGGGACTTAACTATGGCTACACCTTC.